The 14 T cell receptor beta chains presented below share a single source sample, sequenced in a study of blood T cell repertoires in COVID-19. Sequencing was performed with immunoSEQ multiplex PCR; in TCRdb, only in-frame clones are kept and a portion is missing. The sample contains approximately 240,000 clones, roughly 82% of which appear only once. Sequences were obtained from peripheral blood. The source is a woman of 80 years or more with active or convalescent COVID-19.

The V and J genes are TRBV19 and TRBJ1-5, with D unresolved. CDR3 length: 14 amino acids. Germline lookup yields CDR1 LNHDA and CDR2 SQIVND (reference sequence). V lost 7 bases and J 0 bases, leaving 10 bases between the germline ends. In DNA form, the CDR3 reads TGTGCCAGTAAGGGTGAGGGTAGCAATCAGCCCCAGCATTTT. Translation gives CASKGEGSNQPQHF.

The rearrangement joins TRBV29-1 to TRBJ2-7, with 10 positions matching TRBD2. The CDR3 runs 14 residues. Germline values: CDR1 SQVTM, CDR2 ANQGSEA. Germline trimming cut 4 bases from V and 3 bases from J; bases unmatched to any gene: 6. The CDR3 here is CSVVLASGSYEQYF. The CDR3 DNA reads as TGCAGCGTTGTCTTGGCTAGCGGGAGCTACGAGCAGTACTTC.

The chain links TRBV14 to TRBJ2-7; D gene ambiguous. Germline values: CDR1 SGHDN, CDR2 FVKESK. This CDR3 region has 14 residues. Deletions cut 2 bases from V and 2 bases from J, with 10 bases between. CDR3 nucleotides: TGTGCCAGCAGCCAACAGATCCCCCCCTACGAGCAGTACTTC. Its protein product is CASSQQIPPYEQYF.

This clone was seen a single time. J is TRBJ1-1 and V is TRBV7-9; tentative D call: TRBD1 (5 bases). Germline values: CDR1 SEHNR, CDR2 FQNEAQ (reference sequence). The V gene lost 5 bases and the J gene lost 6 bases, with 16 bases spanning the gap. This CDR3 region has 14 residues. This CDR3 is CASSRNQGTAEAFF. The CDR3 DNA is TGTGCCAGCAGCCGAAACCAGGGAACCGCTGAAGCTTTCTTT.

V usage is TRBV18 and J usage is TRBJ2-7; D possibly corresponds to TRBD1 (5 bases). The germline gives CDR1 KGHSH, CDR2 LQKENI. This CDR3 comprises 13 residues. V dropped 3 bases and J dropped 2 bases, with 8 bases sitting between them. In DNA, the CDR3 is TGTGCCAGCTCACCGAGACAGCCCTACGAGCAGTACTTC. It codes for CASSPRQPYEQYF.

The J gene is TRBJ2-3, the V gene TRBV10-3; 9 positions match TRBD2. Germline-derived CDR1 and CDR2 are ENHRY and SYGVKD. This CDR3 region has 14 residues. Trimming at V came to 8 bases and at J to 4 bases, leaving 7 bases not matched to a gene. The CDR3 region is CAIHGGRVSDTQYF. The CDR3 DNA reads TGTGCCATCCATGGCGGGAGGGTTTCAGATACGCAGTATTTT.

The chain links TRBV4-2 to TRBJ2-3; D is perhaps TRBD2 (6 bases). The ends were cut back, 1 base at V and 5 bases at J, with 22 bases in the middle. The CDR3 totals 18 residues. The germline V gene encodes CDR1 LGHNA and CDR2 YNFKEQ. The CDR3 protein is CASSQVFRRAEGGDTQYF. CDR3 DNA sequence: TGTGCCAGCAGCCAAGTGTTTAGGAGGGCAGAAGGTGGAGATACGCAGTATTTT.

This clone has more than one count but fewer than ten. This chain links TRBV19 with TRBJ2-2; D is ambiguous. From germline, CDR1 is LNHDA and CDR2 SQIVND (reference sequence). The CDR3 is 14 residues long. With 3 bases removed from V and 4 bases from J, the gap between germline ends came to 9 bases. The CDR3 DNA sequence: TGTGCCAGTAGTATTAACATCGTCACCGGGGAGCTGTTTTTT. This gives the protein CASSINIVTGELFF. Full variable domain (outside the CDR3, taken from reference TRBV19 and TRBJ2-2): DGGITQSPKYLFRKEGQNVTLSCEQNLNHDAMYWYRQDPGQGLRLIYYSQIVNDFQKGDIAEGYSVSREKKESFPLTVTSAQKNPTAFYLCASSINIVTGELFFGEGSRLTVL.

The chain links TRBV3-1 (or the pseudogene TRBV3-2) to TRBJ1-3; no definite D call. Germline V lookup: CDR1 LGHDT, CDR2 YNNKEL (reference sequence). V lost 1 base to trimming and J lost 4 bases, with 5 bases between them. This CDR3 comprises 13 residues. The chain's CDR3 is CASSQVGGNTIYF. The CDR3 DNA sequence: TGTGCCAGCAGCCAAGTTGGCGGAAACACCATATATTTT.

The gene calls are TRBV6-1 and TRBJ1-2, with TRBD1 identical over 10 bases. There are 15 residues in the CDR3. Germline V CDR1 and CDR2: MNHNS, SASEGT. The V gene end was trimmed by 1 base and the J gene end by 4 bases; junction bases not matched to a gene: 3. CDR3 coding DNA: TGTGCCAGCAGTGAAGGGACAGGGGGATTCTATGGCTACACCTTC. Its protein product is CASSEGTGGFYGYTF.

The chain recombines TRBV29-1 with TRBJ1-2, with no clear D. CDR1 and CDR2 (germline): SQVTM, ANQGSEA. V lost 4 bases and J 2 bases, leaving 14 bases between the germline ends. The CDR3 loop spans 14 amino acids. The CDR3, as DNA: TGCAGCGTTGGCGCCACTTATTTAAACTATGGCTACACCTTC. Translation: CSVGATYLNYGYTF.

The genes are TRBV28 and TRBJ2-7, with 12 bases aligning to TRBD2. The CDR3 has 15 amino acids. The J segment lost 5 bases and the V segment lost 6 bases, leaving 8 bases of the junction unmatched. The germline V gene encodes CDR1 MDHEN and CDR2 SYDVKM. The CDR3 loop is CASRPTSGGPHEQYF. The DNA for the CDR3 is TGTGCCAGCAGGCCTACTAGCGGGGGGCCCCACGAGCAGTACTTC.

This chain joins TRBV5-1 and TRBJ2-1, with D tentatively TRBD2 (5 bases). The CDR3 runs to 15 residues. CDR1 and CDR2 from the germline V gene are SGHRS and YFSETQ. Deletions cut 5 bases from V and 8 bases from J, with 20 bases between. CDR3 sequence: CASRSSTGSGDEQFF. CDR3 DNA sequence: TGCGCCAGCAGGAGTTCAACCGGGTCCGGGGATGAGCAGTTCTTC.

This chain uses TRBV6-6 with TRBJ2-5; no clear D gene. The CDR3 runs 15 residues. CDR1 is MNHNY, CDR2 SVGAGI, per germline (reference sequence). V was pared by 0 bases and J by 4 bases, with 12 bases between. CDR3 residues: CASSYSSRGGETQYF. Here the CDR3 DNA reads TGTGCCAGCAGTTACTCCTCTAGAGGTGGAGAGACCCAGTACTTC.